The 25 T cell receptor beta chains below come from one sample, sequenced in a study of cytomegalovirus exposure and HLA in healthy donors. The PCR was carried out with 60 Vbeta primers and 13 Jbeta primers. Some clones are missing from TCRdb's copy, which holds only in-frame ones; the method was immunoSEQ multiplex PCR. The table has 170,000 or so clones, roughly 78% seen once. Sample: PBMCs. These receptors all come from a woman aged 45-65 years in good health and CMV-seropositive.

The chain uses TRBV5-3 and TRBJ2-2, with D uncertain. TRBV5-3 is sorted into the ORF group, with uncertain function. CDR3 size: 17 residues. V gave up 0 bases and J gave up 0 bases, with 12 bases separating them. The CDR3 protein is CARSLGAFETNTGELFF. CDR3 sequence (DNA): TGTGCCAGAAGCTTGGGCGCTTTTGAAACGAACACCGGGGAGCTGTTTTTT.

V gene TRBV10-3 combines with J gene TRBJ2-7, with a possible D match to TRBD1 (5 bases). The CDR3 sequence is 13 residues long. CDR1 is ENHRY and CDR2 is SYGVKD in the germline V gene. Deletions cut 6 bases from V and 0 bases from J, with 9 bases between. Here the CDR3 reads CAISWGSSYEQYF. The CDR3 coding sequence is TGTGCCATCAGCTGGGGCAGCTCCTACGAGCAGTACTTC.

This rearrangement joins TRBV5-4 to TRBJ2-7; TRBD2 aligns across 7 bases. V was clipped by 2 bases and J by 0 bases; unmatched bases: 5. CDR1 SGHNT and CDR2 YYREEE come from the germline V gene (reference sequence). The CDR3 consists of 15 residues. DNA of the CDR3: TGTGCCAGCAGCTTTAACGGGGGGTTCTCCTACGAGCAGTACTTC. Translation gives CASSFNGGFSYEQYF.

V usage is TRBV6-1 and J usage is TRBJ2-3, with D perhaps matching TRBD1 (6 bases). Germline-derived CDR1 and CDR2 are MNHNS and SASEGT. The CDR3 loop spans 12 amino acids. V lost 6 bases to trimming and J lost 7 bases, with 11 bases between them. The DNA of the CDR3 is TGTGCCAGCAGGGCCCAGGGGAATACGCAGTATTTT. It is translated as CASRAQGNTQYF.

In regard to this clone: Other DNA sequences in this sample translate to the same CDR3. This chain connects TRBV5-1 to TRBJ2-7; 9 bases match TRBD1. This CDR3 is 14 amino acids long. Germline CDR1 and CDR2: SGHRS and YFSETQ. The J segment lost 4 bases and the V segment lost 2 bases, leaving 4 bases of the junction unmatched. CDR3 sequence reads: CASSFPDRGYEQYF. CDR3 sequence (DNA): TGCGCCAGCAGCTTCCCGGACAGGGGATACGAGCAGTACTTC.

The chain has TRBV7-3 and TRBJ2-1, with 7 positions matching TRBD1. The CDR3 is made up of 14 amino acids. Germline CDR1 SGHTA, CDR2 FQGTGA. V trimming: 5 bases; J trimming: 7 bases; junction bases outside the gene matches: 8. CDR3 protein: CASSLGQEWNEQFF. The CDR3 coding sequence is TGTGCCAGCAGCCTCGGACAGGAGTGGAATGAGCAGTTCTTC.

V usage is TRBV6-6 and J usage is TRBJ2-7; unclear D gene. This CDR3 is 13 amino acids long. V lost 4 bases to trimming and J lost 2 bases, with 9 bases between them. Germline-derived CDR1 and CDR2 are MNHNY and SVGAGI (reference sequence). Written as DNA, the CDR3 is TGTGCCAGCAGTTCTTCACCTACCTACGAGCAGTACTTC. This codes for CASSSSPTYEQYF.

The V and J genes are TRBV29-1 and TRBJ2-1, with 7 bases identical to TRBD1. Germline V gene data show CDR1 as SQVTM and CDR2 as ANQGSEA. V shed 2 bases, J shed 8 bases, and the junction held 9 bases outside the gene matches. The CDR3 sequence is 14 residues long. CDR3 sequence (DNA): TGCAGCGTTGAACCTTTGGACAGGACTTATGAGCAGTTCTTC. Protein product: CSVEPLDRTYEQFF.

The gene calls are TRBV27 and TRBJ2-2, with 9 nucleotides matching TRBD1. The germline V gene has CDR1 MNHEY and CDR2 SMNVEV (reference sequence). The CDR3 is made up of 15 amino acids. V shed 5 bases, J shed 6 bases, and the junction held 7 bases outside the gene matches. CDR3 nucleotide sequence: TGTGCCAGCAGTCCCGGGACAGGGATCTCCGGGGAGCTGTTTTTT. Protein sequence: CASSPGTGISGELFF.

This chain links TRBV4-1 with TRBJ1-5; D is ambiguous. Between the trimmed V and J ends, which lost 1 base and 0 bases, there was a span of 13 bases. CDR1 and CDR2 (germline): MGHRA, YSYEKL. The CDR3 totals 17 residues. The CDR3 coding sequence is TGCGCCAGCAGCCAAGCTCCGGGAAGAGTTAGCAATCAGCCCCAGCATTTT. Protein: CASSQAPGRVSNQPQHF.

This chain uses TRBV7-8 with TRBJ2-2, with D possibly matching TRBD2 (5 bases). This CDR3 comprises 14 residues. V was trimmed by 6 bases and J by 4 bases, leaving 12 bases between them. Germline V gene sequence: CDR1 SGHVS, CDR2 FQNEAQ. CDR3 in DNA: TGTGCCAGCAGGACCGGGGTGAGCACCGGGGAGCTGTTTTTT. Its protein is CASRTGVSTGELFF.

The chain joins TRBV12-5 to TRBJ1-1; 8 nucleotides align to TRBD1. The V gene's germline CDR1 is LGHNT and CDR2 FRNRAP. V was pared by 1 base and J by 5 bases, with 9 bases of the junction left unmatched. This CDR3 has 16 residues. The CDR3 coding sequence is TGTGCTAGTGGTTTGGGGGGACAGGCAACGGGGACTGAAGCTTTCTTT. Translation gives CASGLGGQATGTEAFF.

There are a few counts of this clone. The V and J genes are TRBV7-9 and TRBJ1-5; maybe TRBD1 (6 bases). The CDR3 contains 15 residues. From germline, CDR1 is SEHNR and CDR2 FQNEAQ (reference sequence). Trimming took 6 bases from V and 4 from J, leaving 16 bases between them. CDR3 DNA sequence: TGTGCCAGCAGTGGGGCAGGGGCTGGGAATCAGCCCCAGCATTTT. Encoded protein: CASSGAGAGNQPQHF. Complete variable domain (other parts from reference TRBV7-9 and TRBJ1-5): DTGVSQNPRHKITKRGQNVTFRCDPISEHNRLYWYRQTLGQGPEFLTYFQNEAQLEKSRLLSDRFSAERPKGSFSTLEIQRTEQGDSAMYLCASSGAGAGNQPQHFGDGTRLSIL.

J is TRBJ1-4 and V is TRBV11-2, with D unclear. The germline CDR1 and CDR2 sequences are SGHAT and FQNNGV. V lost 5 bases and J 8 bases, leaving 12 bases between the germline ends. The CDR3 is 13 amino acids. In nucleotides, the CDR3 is TGTGCCAGCAGCCGGGAGCGGCAGGAAAAACTGTTTTTT. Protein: CASSRERQEKLFF. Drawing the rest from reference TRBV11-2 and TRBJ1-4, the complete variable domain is EAGVAQSPRYKIIEKRQSVAFWCNPISGHATLYWYQQILGQGPKLLIQFQNNGVVDDSQLPKDRFSAERLKGVDSTLKIQPAKLEDSAVYLCASSRERQEKLFFGSGTQLSVL.

CDR3 region: CASSLLGQGDTEAFF. CDR3 bases: TGTGCCAGCAGTTTATTGGGGCAGGGGGACACTGAAGCTTTCTTT. The chain combines TRBV27 with TRBJ1-1; TRBD1 aligns across 7 bases. From germline, CDR1 is MNHEY and CDR2 SMNVEV (reference sequence). V was clipped by 1 base and J by 3 bases; unmatched bases: 5. This CDR3 has 15 residues.

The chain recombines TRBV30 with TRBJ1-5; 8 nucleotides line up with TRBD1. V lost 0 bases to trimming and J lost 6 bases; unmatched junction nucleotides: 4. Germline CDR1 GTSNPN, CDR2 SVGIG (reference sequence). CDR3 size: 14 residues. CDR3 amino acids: CAWSVQGGPQPQHF. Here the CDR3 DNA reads TGTGCCTGGAGTGTACAGGGGGGTCCTCAGCCCCAGCATTTT.

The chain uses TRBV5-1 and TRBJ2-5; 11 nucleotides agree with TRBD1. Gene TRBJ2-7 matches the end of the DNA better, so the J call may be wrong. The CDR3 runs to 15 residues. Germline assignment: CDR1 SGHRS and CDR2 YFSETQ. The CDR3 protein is CASSLGTGGPYEQYF. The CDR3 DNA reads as TGCGCCAGCAGCTTAGGGACAGGGGGTCCCTACGAGCAGTACTTC.

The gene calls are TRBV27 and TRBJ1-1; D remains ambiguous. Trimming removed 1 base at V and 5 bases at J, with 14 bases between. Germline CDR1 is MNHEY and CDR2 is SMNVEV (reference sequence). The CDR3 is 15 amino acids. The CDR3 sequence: CASSLLAGEETEAFF. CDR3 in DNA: TGTGCCAGCAGTTTATTAGCTGGGGAGGAGACTGAAGCTTTCTTT.

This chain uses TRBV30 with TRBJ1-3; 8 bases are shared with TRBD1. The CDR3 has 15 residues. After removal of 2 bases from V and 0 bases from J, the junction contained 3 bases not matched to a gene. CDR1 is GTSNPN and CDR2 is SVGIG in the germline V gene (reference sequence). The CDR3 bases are TGTGCCTGGAGTAGGGGACAGGCCTCTGGAAACACCATATATTTT. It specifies CAWSRGQASGNTIYF.

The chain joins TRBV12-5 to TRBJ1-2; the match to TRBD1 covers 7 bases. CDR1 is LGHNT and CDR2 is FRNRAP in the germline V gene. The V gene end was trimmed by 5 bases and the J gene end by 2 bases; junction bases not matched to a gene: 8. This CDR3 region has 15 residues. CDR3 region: CASGGQVWGNYGYTF. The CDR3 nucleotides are TGTGCTAGTGGTGGACAGGTCTGGGGCAACTATGGCTACACCTTC.

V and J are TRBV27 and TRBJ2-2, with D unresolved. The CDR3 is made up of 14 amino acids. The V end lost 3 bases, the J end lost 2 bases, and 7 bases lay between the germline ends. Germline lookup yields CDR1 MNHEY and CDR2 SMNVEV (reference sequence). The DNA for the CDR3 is TGTGCCAGCAGTTTCAGATTAAACACCGGGGAGCTGTTTTTT. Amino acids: CASSFRLNTGELFF.

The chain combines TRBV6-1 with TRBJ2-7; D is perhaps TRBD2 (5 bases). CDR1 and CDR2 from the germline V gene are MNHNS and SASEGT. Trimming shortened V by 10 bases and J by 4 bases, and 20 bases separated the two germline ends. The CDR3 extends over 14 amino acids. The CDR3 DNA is TGTGCCACCGAGCTACGAGCGGAGTTTTACGAGCAGTACTTC. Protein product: CATELRAEFYEQYF.

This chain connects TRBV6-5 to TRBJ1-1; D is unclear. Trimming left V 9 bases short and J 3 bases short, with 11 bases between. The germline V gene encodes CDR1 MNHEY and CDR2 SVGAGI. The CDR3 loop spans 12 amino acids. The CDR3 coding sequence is TGTGCCAGTGGACGGGGTGACACTGAAGCTTTCTTT. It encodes CASGRGDTEAFF.

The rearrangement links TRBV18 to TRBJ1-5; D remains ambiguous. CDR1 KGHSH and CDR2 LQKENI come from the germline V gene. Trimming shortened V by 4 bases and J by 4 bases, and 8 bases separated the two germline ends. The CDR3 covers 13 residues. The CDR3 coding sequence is TGTGCCAGCTCACTTTACACGAATCAGCCCCAGCATTTT. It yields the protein CASSLYTNQPQHF.

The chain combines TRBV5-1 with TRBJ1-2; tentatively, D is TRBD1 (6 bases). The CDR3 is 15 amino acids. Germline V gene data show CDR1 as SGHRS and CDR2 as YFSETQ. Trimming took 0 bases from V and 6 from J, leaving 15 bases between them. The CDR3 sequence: CASSLARGSGNGYTF. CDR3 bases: TGCGCCAGCAGCTTGGCCAGGGGTTCCGGAAATGGCTACACCTTC.